Following are 16 T cell receptor beta chains from one sample sequenced in a study of radiation and T cells in renal cell carcinoma. The time point was: blood 4 weeks post-SBRT, at nephrectomy. Treatment given: 15 Gy SBRT to primary tumor, nephrectomy 4 weeks later. The protocol was immunoSEQ multiplex PCR, while the TCRdb copy is restricted to in-frame clones and leaves out a portion. The profile shows more than 60,000 clones, 83% of them singletons. This sample comprised blood, obtained from a patient whose treatment included radiotherapy and nephrectomy. These receptors originate from an older woman with renal cell carcinoma.

The chain uses TRBV6-6 and TRBJ2-1; possibly TRBD1 for D (6 bases). V shed 5 bases and J shed 3 bases, with 11 bases lying between them. CDR1 is MNHNY and CDR2 is SVGAGI in the germline V gene (reference sequence). This CDR3 comprises 14 residues. CDR3 amino acids: CASSQTGIYNEQFF. CDR3 nucleotides: TGTGCCAGCAGTCAGACAGGTATCTACAATGAGCAGTTCTTC.

This clone was observed once. The chain has TRBV10-3 and TRBJ2-3; TRBD1 matches at 9 bases. Germline assignment: CDR1 ENHRY and CDR2 SYGVKD. This CDR3 has 13 residues. Germline trimming cut 6 bases from V and 4 bases from J; bases unmatched to any gene: 2. In DNA, the CDR3 is TGTGCCATCAGACAGGGGGCGGCAGATACGCAGTATTTT. This sequence encodes CAIRQGAADTQYF.

CDR3 coding DNA: TGCAGCGTTGAATCCAGGGATGCCTACGAGCAGTACTTC. Protein: CSVESRDAYEQYF. This chain uses TRBV29-1 with TRBJ2-5; perhaps TRBD1 as D (5 bases). The assigned J gene may be wrong: the sequence end matches TRBJ2-7 better. CDR3 length: 13 residues. Germline CDR1 SQVTM, CDR2 ANQGSEA.

In this sample, this clone turned up a few times. The gene calls are TRBV28 and TRBJ2-7; D not certain. The CDR3 sequence is 15 residues long. The germline gives CDR1 MDHEN, CDR2 SYDVKM. Deletions cut 5 bases from V and 2 bases from J, with 16 bases between. The CDR3 nucleotides read TGTGCCAGCAGTCCACCATCCGTCCGGGCCTACGAGCAGTACTTC. This encodes CASSPPSVRAYEQYF.

This chain uses TRBV5-4 with TRBJ2-5; 11 nucleotides agree with TRBD2. Looked up from germline, CDR1 is SGHNT and CDR2 is YYREEE (reference sequence). The V and J ends lost 5 bases and 1 base, in that order; junction bases with no gene match: 7. This CDR3 region has 16 residues. Here the CDR3 DNA reads TGTGCCAGCAGTCATACTAGCGGGAGTGGCCAAGAGACCCAGTACTTC. Protein product: CASSHTSGSGQETQYF.

This chain joins TRBV5-1 and TRBJ2-6; D remains unclear. Germline lookup yields CDR1 SGHRS and CDR2 YFSETQ. The CDR3 loop spans 16 amino acids. Trimming shortened V by 6 bases and J by 0 bases, and 13 bases separated the two germline ends. The CDR3 DNA sequence: TGCGCCAGCAAAATCGGTCCTAACTCTGGGGCCAACGTCCTGACTTTC. Translated: CASKIGPNSGANVLTF. The complete variable domain, with remaining parts taken from reference TRBV5-1 and TRBJ2-6, reads KAGVTQTPRYLIKTRGQQVTLSCSPISGHRSVSWYQQTPGQGLQFLFEYFSETQRNKGNFPGRFSGRQFSNSRSEMNVSTLELGDSALYLCASKIGPNSGANVLTFGAGSRLTVL.

The V and J genes are TRBV14 and TRBJ2-7; 11 positions match TRBD2. The junction had 6 bases not matched to a gene; V was cut back by 1 base and J by 1 base. In germline, CDR1 is SGHDN, CDR2 FVKESK. The CDR3 spans 17 residues. CDR3 sequence: CASSQGRLAGGSYEQYF. CDR3 in DNA: TGTGCCAGCAGCCAAGGGAGGCTAGCGGGGGGTTCCTACGAGCAGTACTTC.

This chain joins TRBV15 and TRBJ2-1; D may be TRBD1 or TRBD2 (5 bases each). The CDR3 consists of 15 residues. Germline CDR1 reads LNHNV; CDR2 reads YYDKDF (reference sequence). V was pared by 1 base and J by 2 bases, with 9 bases between. In nucleotides, the CDR3 is TGTGCCACCAGCAGAGTGCCGGGACCCTACAATGAGCAGTTCTTC. Protein sequence: CATSRVPGPYNEQFF.

The V call is TRBV11-3, the J call TRBJ2-2; D uncertain. The germline gives CDR1 SGHNT, CDR2 YENEEA. The CDR3 is 13 residues long. V gave up 4 bases and J gave up 1 base, with 4 bases separating them. In DNA form, the CDR3 reads TGTGCCAGCAGCTCACGGAACACCGGGGAGCTGTTTTTT. It translates to CASSSRNTGELFF.

This sequence joins TRBV18 and TRBJ2-3; 10 nucleotides align to TRBD2. Germline trimming cut 0 bases from V and 1 base from J; bases unmatched to any gene: 4. Germline assignment: CDR1 KGHSH and CDR2 LQKENI. The CDR3 is made up of 17 amino acids. The CDR3 sequence is CASSPPGLAGGTDTQYF. The CDR3 region has the DNA TGTGCCAGCTCACCACCGGGCCTAGCGGGGGGCACAGATACGCAGTATTTT.

This chain uses TRBV28 with TRBJ1-1; D is unclear. The CDR3 covers 13 residues. Looked up from germline, CDR1 is MDHEN and CDR2 is SYDVKM. Trimming removed 7 bases from V and 1 base from J, with 10 bases in between. CDR3 amino acids: CASTPAENTEAFF. The CDR3 DNA sequence: TGTGCCAGCACCCCGGCAGAGAACACTGAAGCTTTCTTT.

A single count supports this clone. The genes are TRBV7-2 and TRBJ2-7; the match to TRBD2 covers 9 bases. The CDR3 is 18 residues long. V shed 5 bases, J shed 3 bases, and the junction held 17 bases outside the gene matches. Germline V gene lookup returns CDR1 SGHTA and CDR2 FQGNSA. The CDR3 protein is CASSLQEVAGEIGYEQYF. The DNA of the CDR3 is TGTGCCAGCAGCCTCCAGGAGGTAGCGGGAGAAATCGGCTACGAGCAGTACTTC.

This chain links TRBV28 with TRBJ2-6; D ambiguous. The germline V gene encodes CDR1 MDHEN and CDR2 SYDVKM. The CDR3 is 18 residues long. Trimming left V 1 base short and J 2 bases short, with 15 bases between. Written as DNA, the CDR3 is TGTGCCAGCAGTTTATTCACCCAGGCTAGGGCTGGGGCCAACGTCCTGACTTTC. Protein: CASSLFTQARAGANVLTF. The whole variable domain, filled in from reference TRBV28 and TRBJ2-6, reads DVKVTQSSRYLVKRTGEKVFLECVQDMDHENMFWYRQDPGLGLRLIYFSYDVKMKEKGDIPEGYSVSREKKERFSLILESASTNQTSMYLCASSLFTQARAGANVLTFGAGSRLTVL.

The chain uses TRBV6-5 and TRBJ2-7, with no clear D. The V gene lost 0 bases and the J gene lost 3 bases, with 9 bases spanning the gap. The CDR3 has 14 residues. The germline gives CDR1 MNHEY, CDR2 SVGAGI. CDR3 region: CASSYSSEFYEQYF. As DNA, the CDR3 is TGTGCCAGCAGTTACTCGTCAGAGTTCTACGAGCAGTACTTC.

This clone was observed a few times. The chain uses TRBV28 and TRBJ2-3; TRBD2 might be the D (6 bases). Germline CDR1 reads MDHEN; CDR2 reads SYDVKM. Trimming cost V 7 bases and J 5 bases, with 19 bases left between them. The CDR3 consists of 15 residues. The DNA of the CDR3 is TGTGCCAGCATTTCTAGCGAGTGGGGTAGAGATACGCAGTATTTT. Amino acid sequence: CASISSEWGRDTQYF.

The J gene is TRBJ2-5, the V gene TRBV15, with 12 bases identical to TRBD2. This CDR3 contains 19 residues. The V gene end was trimmed by 0 bases and the J gene end by 5 bases; junction bases not matched to a gene: 13. Germline loops: CDR1 LNHNV, CDR2 YYDKDF (reference sequence). The CDR3 here is CATSRDQTSGRTFMETQYF. CDR3 sequence (DNA): TGTGCCACCAGCAGAGATCAAACTAGCGGGAGGACCTTTATGGAGACCCAGTACTTC. The entire variable domain, with the rest obtained from reference TRBV15 and TRBJ2-5, is as follows: DAMVIQNPRYQVTQFGKPVTLSCSQTLNHNVMYWYQQKSSQAPKLLFHYYDKDFNNEADTPDNFQSRRPNTSFCFLDIRSPGLGDTAMYLCATSRDQTSGRTFMETQYFGPGTRLLVL.